These 22 T cell receptor beta chains were sequenced from one sample in a study of blood T cell repertoires in COVID-19. Here immunoSEQ multiplex PCR was the method, and the copy in TCRdb shows in-frame clones only, minus some. The top ten hold 15% to 20% of the sample, which has about 130,000 clones, over 80% seen once. Specimen: PBMCs or T cells enriched from blood (not recorded which). These receptors were taken from a man aged 25-40 years who had recovered from COVID-19.

V usage is TRBV5-1 and J usage is TRBJ2-6; 9 nucleotides align to TRBD1. Germline values: CDR1 SGHRS, CDR2 YFSETQ. V was pared by 4 bases and J by 2 bases, with 4 bases of the junction left unmatched. This CDR3 has 16 amino acids. The CDR3 is CASSTTGGAGANVLTF. CDR3 DNA: TGCGCCAGCAGCACAACAGGGGGCGCTGGGGCCAACGTCCTGACTTTC.

In DNA form, the CDR3 reads TGTGCCAGCGCTTCGGCGGGGGTCGCGCGAGCTTTCTTT. It specifies CASASAGVARAFF. The chain joins TRBV27 to TRBJ1-1, with D perhaps TRBD1 (5 bases). Germline V gene lookup returns CDR1 MNHEY and CDR2 SMNVEV (reference sequence). This CDR3 is 13 amino acids long. Trimming shortened V by 8 bases and J by 10 bases, and 20 bases separated the two germline ends.

V and J are TRBV6-5 and TRBJ1-5, with 9 nucleotides matching TRBD1. Trimming removed 5 bases from V and 3 bases from J; junction bases left unmatched: 5. Germline CDR1 reads MNHEY; CDR2 reads SVGAGI. The CDR3 consists of 15 residues. As DNA, the CDR3 is TGTGCCAGCAGTAGAGGGACAGGGATCAATCAGCCCCAGCATTTT. Its translation: CASSRGTGINQPQHF.

The rearrangement uses TRBV18 and TRBJ2-7; possibly TRBD2 for D (6 bases). The CDR3 extends over 15 amino acids. The germline CDR1 and CDR2 sequences are KGHSH and LQKENI. The V gene lost 3 bases and the J gene lost 6 bases, with 18 bases spanning the gap. CDR3 loop: CASSPFDGGRAEQYF. The CDR3 nucleotides are TGTGCCAGCTCACCGTTTGACGGGGGAAGGGCCGAGCAGTACTTC.

The V and J genes are TRBV27 and TRBJ1-5; D perhaps matches TRBD1 (6 bases). The CDR3 loop spans 17 amino acids. CDR1 is MNHEY, CDR2 SMNVEV, per germline (reference sequence). Trimming removed 3 bases from V and 6 bases from J, with 21 bases in between. CDR3 loop: CASSFLNPSRGRQPQHF. In nucleotides, the CDR3 is TGTGCCAGCAGTTTCCTTAACCCTTCCAGGGGCCGTCAGCCCCAGCATTTT.

The gene calls are TRBV28 and TRBJ1-2; 10 nucleotides match TRBD1. The junction had 6 bases not matched to a gene; V was cut back by 2 bases and J by 3 bases. CDR3 length: 16 residues. Germline V gene sequence: CDR1 MDHEN, CDR2 SYDVKM. CDR3 nucleotides: TGTGCCAGCAGTTTACCCAGGACAGGGGGGTACTATGGCTACACCTTC. Its protein product is CASSLPRTGGYYGYTF.

This clone was counted between two and nine times. The rearrangement uses TRBV4-2 and TRBJ1-3; 7 bases are a match to TRBD1. The CDR3 is 18 amino acids. CDR1 is LGHNA, CDR2 YNFKEQ, per germline. V trimming: 0 bases; J trimming: 4 bases; junction bases outside the gene matches: 12. CDR3 coding DNA: TGTGCCAGCAGCCAAGATGACGAGGGGGCGCATACCGGAAACACCATATATTTT. It specifies CASSQDDEGAHTGNTIYF.

V and J are TRBV5-1 and TRBJ2-2, with D perhaps matching TRBD1 (6 bases). CDR3 length equals 16 residues. V was trimmed by 2 bases and J by 0 bases, leaving 11 bases between them. Germline V gives CDR1 SGHRS, CDR2 YFSETQ. CDR3: CASSFNTGTNTGELFF. DNA of the CDR3: TGCGCCAGCAGCTTCAACACAGGGACGAACACCGGGGAGCTGTTTTTT.

This chain connects TRBV18 to TRBJ2-1; 10 bases are a match to TRBD2. Germline CDR1 is KGHSH and CDR2 is LQKENI. There are 14 residues in the CDR3. Trimming at V came to 2 bases and at J to 8 bases, leaving 3 bases not matched to a gene. DNA of the CDR3: TGTGCCAGCTCACCAGGGACTAGCGCGGATGAGCAGTTCTTC. This sequence encodes CASSPGTSADEQFF.

V usage is TRBV3-1 (or the pseudogene TRBV3-2) and J usage is TRBJ2-5, with 7 nucleotides matching TRBD1. CDR3 length equals 16 residues. V lost 4 bases and J lost 2; bases outside the gene matches: 10. Germline CDR1 reads LGHDT; CDR2 reads YNNKEL (reference sequence). The CDR3 nucleotides are TGTGCCAGCAGCCCCGCTCCGGGACAGTTACAAGAGACCCAGTACTTC. Translating gives CASSPAPGQLQETQYF.

The V gene is TRBV19, the J gene TRBJ2-2, with TRBD1 matching 9 bases. The trim removed 8 bases at V and 5 bases at J, leaving 6 bases unmatched. Germline CDR1 and CDR2: LNHDA and SQIVND (reference sequence). The length of the CDR3 is 14 residues. CDR3 sequence reads: CASGRQGGTGELFF. CDR3 bases: TGTGCCAGTGGGAGACAGGGGGGTACCGGGGAGCTGTTTTTT.

About this clone: One end of the junction fails to match germline, which may point to a read error. The chain carries TRBV29-1 and TRBJ2-7, with 10 nucleotides matching TRBD1. Germline V gene sequence: CDR1 SQVTM, CDR2 ANQGSEA. This CDR3 region has 14 residues. As DNA, the CDR3 is TGCAGCGTCGAAGGGGACAGGGGCACCTACGAGCAGTACTTC. Amino acid sequence: CSVEGDRGTYEQYF.

This clone was found once. The CDR3 nucleotides are TGTGCCAGCAGCTTTGGGACAGGCCTTTACGAGCAGTACGTC. This translates into CASSFGTGLYEQYV. The chain joins TRBV11-2 to TRBJ2-7; 8 positions match TRBD1. Germline V CDR1 and CDR2: SGHAT, FQNNGV. J was trimmed by 4 bases and V by 3 bases; bases with no gene match: 5. This CDR3 comprises 14 residues.

This clone was seen a few times. The chain's CDR3 is CASSQGWSGSTEAFF. As DNA, the CDR3 is TGTGCCAGCAGCCAGGGGTGGAGCGGATCTACTGAAGCTTTCTTT. J is TRBJ1-1 and V is TRBV3-1 (or the pseudogene TRBV3-2); D is ambiguous. There are 15 residues in the CDR3. V was trimmed by 3 bases and J by 5 bases, leaving 16 bases between them. CDR1 LGHDT and CDR2 YNNKEL come from the germline V gene (reference sequence).

This rearrangement joins TRBV3-1 (or the pseudogene TRBV3-2) to TRBJ2-3, with 12 bases matching TRBD2. This CDR3 region has 18 residues. V lost 7 bases and J lost 3; bases outside the gene matches: 14. From germline, CDR1 is LGHDT and CDR2 YNNKEL (reference sequence). The CDR3 spells CASKPNTSGRSKTDTQYF. The CDR3 nucleotides read TGTGCCAGCAAACCAAATACTAGCGGGAGGTCAAAGACAGATACGCAGTATTTT.

This chain connects TRBV7-9 to TRBJ2-7, with 12 nucleotides matching TRBD1. From germline, CDR1 is SEHNR and CDR2 FQNEAQ (reference sequence). The CDR3 contains 15 residues. J lost 7 bases, V lost 5 bases, and 9 bases had no gene match. The CDR3 DNA is TGTGCCAGCAGCGAGACGGGACAGGGGGCAGGTGAGCAGTACGTC. This gives the protein CASSETGQGAGEQYV.

The chain couples TRBV15 to TRBJ1-1; D gene ambiguous. Trimming left V 2 bases short and J 1 base short, with 8 bases between. This CDR3 spans 14 amino acids. CDR1 and CDR2 (germline): LNHNV, YYDKDF (reference sequence). In nucleotides, the CDR3 is TGTGCCACCAGCAGATTCGGTGGGAACACTGAAGCTTTCTTT. The encoded protein is CATSRFGGNTEAFF.

The chain joins TRBV13 to TRBJ2-7; D possibly corresponds to TRBD2 (5 bases). Germline CDR1 reads PRHDT; CDR2 reads FYEKMQ (reference sequence). This CDR3 contains 13 residues. V lost 5 bases, J lost 2 bases, and 10 bases lay in between. The CDR3 loop reads CASSQGRTYEQYF. The CDR3, as DNA: TGTGCCAGCAGCCAAGGGAGAACCTACGAGCAGTACTTC.

This chain connects TRBV11-2 to TRBJ2-1; D ambiguous. In germline, CDR1 is SGHAT, CDR2 FQNNGV. The V and J ends lost 6 bases and 4 bases respectively, with 4 bases between them. The CDR3 is 11 residues long. DNA of the CDR3: TGTGCCAGCAGTAAATACAATGAGCAGTTCTTC. Translating it yields CASSKYNEQFF.

This clone was seen just once. The chain carries TRBV10-3 and TRBJ1-2; D gene unclear. The CDR3 consists of 14 residues. Trimming removed 3 bases from V and 4 bases from J, with 12 bases in between. CDR1 is ENHRY and CDR2 is SYGVKD in the germline V gene. The CDR3 region has the DNA TGTGCCATCAGTGACCCGGGTTTGGCCTATGGCTACACCTTC. Protein product: CAISDPGLAYGYTF.

This clone was counted a few times. The chain is built from TRBV6-1 and TRBJ1-5, with TRBD1 matching 9 bases. This CDR3 is 17 amino acids long. Per germline, CDR1 MNHNS and CDR2 SASEGT. The trim removed 4 bases at V and 3 bases at J, leaving 10 bases unmatched. The chain's CDR3 is CASSGMGQGIINQPQHF. The CDR3 bases are TGTGCCAGCAGTGGGATGGGACAGGGAATTATCAATCAGCCCCAGCATTTT.

The V call is TRBV19, the J call TRBJ2-1, with D possibly matching TRBD1 (6 bases). CDR1 and CDR2 (germline): LNHDA, SQIVND (reference sequence). CDR3 length: 14 amino acids. Trimming removed 7 bases from V and 0 bases from J, with 10 bases in between. The CDR3 sequence is CASMPDSSYNEQFF. CDR3 DNA: TGTGCCAGTATGCCGGACAGCTCCTACAATGAGCAGTTCTTC.